The rows below give T cell receptor beta chains drawn from one sample of a study of blood T cell repertoires in COVID-19. Sequencing was performed with immunoSEQ multiplex PCR; in TCRdb, only in-frame clones are kept and a portion is missing. Here the sample spans 110,000 to 150,000 clones, roughly 86% being singletons. The sample consisted of peripheral blood. Receptor source: a man between 65 and 85 years old with acute or convalescent COVID-19. CDR3s include the opening cysteine and the closing phenylalanine or tryptophan. D genes are given only for firm matches. Only part of the rows carry a size: once, few, many, or a class if the clone is expanded.

J: TRBJ1-4; V: TRBV9; D: TRBD1; size: few; DNA: TGTGCCAGCAGCCCTTCGACAGGGAAACTGGCAACTAATGAAAAACTGTTTTTT; CDR3: CASSPSTGKLATNEKLFF
J: TRBJ2-1; V: TRBV5-4; D: -; size: -; DNA: TGTGCCAGCAGCTCTCCCACGGGGTACAATGAGCAGTTCTTC; CDR3: CASSSPTGYNEQFF
J: TRBJ1-2; V: TRBV27; D: -; size: -; DNA: TGTGCCAGCAGTTTATCCCCCCCAGGGAGGCTCGGTGGCTACACCTTC; CDR3: CASSLSPPGRLGGYTF
J: TRBJ2-1; V: TRBV28; D: TRBD2; size: -; DNA: TGTGCCAGCAGTTTACCGGGGACTAGCGGGAGGGTTGGGGAGCAGTTCTTC; CDR3: CASSLPGTSGRVGEQFF
J: TRBJ2-7; V: TRBV29-1; D: TRBD2; size: -; DNA: TGCAGCATCTCCGGGACTAGAGTCTACGAGCAGTACTTC; CDR3: CSISGTRVYEQYF
J: TRBJ1-4; V: TRBV7-8; D: -; size: -; DNA: TGTGCCAGCAGCCCTAAAGAAAAACTGTTTTTT; CDR3: CASSPKEKLFF
J: TRBJ2-1; V: TRBV10-2; D: TRBD2; size: -; DNA: TGCGCCAGCATTGCCGGGACTAGCGGTTACAATGAGCAGTTCTTC; CDR3: CASIAGTSGYNEQFF
J: TRBJ2-3; V: TRBV7-3; D: -; size: once; DNA: TGTGCCAGCAGCTTAAGTGGTTCCTACGGGACAGATACGCAGTATTTT; CDR3: CASSLSGSYGTDTQYF
J: TRBJ2-3; V: TRBV6-2/TRBV6-3; D: TRBD2; size: once; DNA: TGTGCCAGCAGTCCCGGACTAGCGGGAACGGATACGCAGTATTTT; CDR3: CASSPGLAGTDTQYF
J: TRBJ1-2; V: TRBV3-1/TRBV3-2; D: -; size: -; DNA: TGTGCCAGCAGCCCCGGACAAGGGGGGGTGGGCTACACCTTC; CDR3: CASSPGQGGVGYTF
J: TRBJ1-5; V: TRBV2; D: TRBD1; size: -; DNA: TGTGCCAGCAGCGGGACAGGGATTCAGCCCCAGCATTTT; CDR3: CASSGTGIQPQHF
J: TRBJ1-4; V: TRBV5-1; D: TRBD1; size: once; DNA: TGCGCCAGCAGCTTAAATACAGGGGTTGGCGGTAATGAAAAACTGTTTTTT; CDR3: CASSLNTGVGGNEKLFF
J: TRBJ1-2; V: TRBV30; D: -; size: -; DNA: TGTGCCTGGACTAGGACACGGTCCACAGCTAACTATGGCTACACCTTC; CDR3: CAWTRTRSTANYGYTF
J: TRBJ2-3; V: TRBV10-1; D: TRBD2; size: -; DNA: TGCGCCAGCAGTGGGACTAGCGGGAGAAGCACAGATACGCAGTATTTT; CDR3: CASSGTSGRSTDTQYF
J: TRBJ2-7; V: TRBV5-1; D: TRBD2; size: -; DNA: TGCGCCAGTCGGACTAGCGGGGGTTACGAGCAGTACTTC; CDR3: CASRTSGGYEQYF
J: TRBJ1-1; V: TRBV6-5; D: TRBD1; size: -; DNA: TGTGCCAGCAGTTACTCCAGGGGGGACACTGAAGCTTTCTTT; CDR3: CASSYSRGDTEAFF
J: TRBJ1-2; V: TRBV5-1; D: -; size: few; DNA: TGCGCCAGCAGCTTGCAAACAGAAGATGGCTACACCTTC; CDR3: CASSLQTEDGYTF
J: TRBJ1-1; V: TRBV2; D: TRBD1; size: -; DNA: TGTGCCAGCAGTGAAAGGGGGCCGCGGGACACTGAAGCTTTCTTT; CDR3: CASSERGPRDTEAFF
J: TRBJ1-1; V: TRBV19; D: -; size: -; DNA: TGTGCCAGTAGTAAGGACAGTAGGAACACTGAAGCTTTCTTT; CDR3: CASSKDSRNTEAFF
J: TRBJ1-1; V: TRBV19; D: -; size: -; DNA: TGTGCCAGTAGTATTCGGCAGGGTGGCACTGAAGCTTTCTTT; CDR3: CASSIRQGGTEAFF
J: TRBJ2-5; V: TRBV6-6; D: TRBD1; size: once; DNA: TGTGCCAGCACTCAAGGGGGCTTCCCCGAGACCCAGTACTTC; CDR3: CASTQGGFPETQYF
J: TRBJ1-1; V: TRBV24-1; D: -; size: -; DNA: TGTGCCACCAGTGCGGGGGAGGACACTGAAGCTTTCTTT; CDR3: CATSAGEDTEAFF
J: TRBJ2-2; V: TRBV6-6; D: -; size: -; DNA: TGTGCCAGCTATAAGGTGGGGCAGTCGGACACCGGGGAGCTGTTTTTT; CDR3: CASYKVGQSDTGELFF
J: TRBJ1-6; V: TRBV30; D: TRBD1; size: -; DNA: TGTGCCTGGACCCCCCAGGGGGCCAGTTCACCCCTCCACTTT; CDR3: CAWTPQGASSPLHF
J: TRBJ1-1; V: TRBV5-6; D: -; size: once; DNA: TGTGCCAGCAGCACACAGGGCTGGAACACTGAAGCTTTCTTT; CDR3: CASSTQGWNTEAFF
J: TRBJ1-2; V: TRBV7-9; D: TRBD1; size: -; DNA: TGTGCCAGCAGCTTTCAGGGGGCGCTTGGCTACACCTTC; CDR3: CASSFQGALGYTF
J: TRBJ2-7; V: TRBV18; D: -; size: few; DNA: TGTGCCAGCTCCTTCAGCTCCTACGAGCAGTACTTC; CDR3: CASSFSSYEQYF
J: TRBJ2-7; V: TRBV3-1/TRBV3-2; D: -; size: -; DNA: TGTGCCAGCAGCCAAGGGGGGCCGAAGTTCTACGAGCAGTACTTC; CDR3: CASSQGGPKFYEQYF
J: TRBJ2-4; V: TRBV3-1/TRBV3-2; D: TRBD1; size: -; DNA: TGTGCCAGCAGCCAAGCTGGACAGGGAAAAGCCAAAAACATTCAGTACTTC; CDR3: CASSQAGQGKAKNIQYF
J: TRBJ2-7; V: TRBV11-2; D: -; size: once; DNA: TGTGCCAGCAGCCCTCCCTGGGCCAGGGCCCAATTACAGTACTTC; CDR3: CASSPPWARAQLQYF
J: TRBJ1-1; V: TRBV2; D: -; size: -; DNA: TGTGCCAGCAGTCTGGACAGGAACACTGAAGCTTTCTTT; CDR3: CASSLDRNTEAFF
J: TRBJ1-2; V: TRBV25-1; D: -; size: once; DNA: TGTGCCAGCAGTGTCCCGGGTTTGGGCTACACCTTC; CDR3: CASSVPGLGYTF
J: TRBJ2-5; V: TRBV2; D: TRBD1; size: -; DNA: TGTGCCAGCTGCCGGGACAGGGGCCTGGGAACCCAGTACTTC; CDR3: CASCRDRGLGTQYF
J: TRBJ2-2; V: TRBV29-1; D: TRBD2; size: -; DNA: TGCAGCGTAAGGAGGACTAGCGGGACGAACACCGGGGAGCTGTTTTTT; CDR3: CSVRRTSGTNTGELFF
J: TRBJ2-7; V: TRBV5-1; D: -; size: once; DNA: TGCGCCAGCAGCGTAGACGGGAGCTCCTACGAGCAGTACTTC; CDR3: CASSVDGSSYEQYF
J: TRBJ1-4; V: TRBV6-5; D: -; size: -; DNA: TGTGCCAGCAGTTACTCTGGGGGGGTCGGTGAAAAACTGTTTTTT; CDR3: CASSYSGGVGEKLFF
J: TRBJ2-1; V: TRBV4-2; D: TRBD2; size: -; DNA: TGTGCCAGCAGCCAAGGAAGCGGGAGCTCCTACAATGAGCAGTTCTTC; CDR3: CASSQGSGSSYNEQFF
J: TRBJ1-1; V: TRBV7-9; D: -; size: -; DNA: TGTGCCAGCAGGTGGGACACAAACACTGAAGCTTTCTTT; CDR3: CASRWDTNTEAFF
J: TRBJ1-3; V: TRBV6-6; D: -; size: few; DNA: TGTGCCAGCAGTTTATCTAGAAACACCATATATTTT; CDR3: CASSLSRNTIYF
J: TRBJ2-1; V: TRBV27; D: -; size: -; DNA: TGTGCCAGCAGTTTGCTCGGGAGCTCCTACAATGAGCAGTTCTTC; CDR3: CASSLLGSSYNEQFF
J: TRBJ1-2; V: TRBV4-1; D: -; size: -; DNA: TGCGCCAGCAGCCAAGAACAGAGGGTTGGTGGCTACACCTTC; CDR3: CASSQEQRVGGYTF
J: TRBJ1-5; V: TRBV7-9; D: TRBD1; size: -; DNA: TGTGCCAGCAGCTTGGGGGACAGGGGGATAGGGCCCCAGCATTTT; CDR3: CASSLGDRGIGPQHF
J: TRBJ2-5; V: TRBV27; D: -; size: -; DNA: TGTGCCAGCAGTTCAGCCCCCGGGCCGGGGAAGACCCAGTACTTC; CDR3: CASSSAPGPGKTQYF